This T cell receptor (beta chain) is from a study of technical replicates of blood from several donors. Some clones are missing from TCRdb's copy, which holds only in-frame ones; the method was immunoSEQ multiplex PCR. The table includes 56,000 or so clones, roughly 95% detected once. The CDR3 sequence is 14 residues long. Germline V gene lookup returns CDR1 ENHRY and CDR2 SYGVKD. Trimming pared 4 bases from V and 0 bases from J, leaving 6 bases between. The sequence was obtained from a human donor in good health. Some clones in this sample may be carry-over from other donors' samples. The chain combines TRBV10-3 with TRBJ1-4; D is unclear. Sequenced input: PBMCs. The CDR3 is CAISVTSTNEKLFF. The CDR3 DNA sequence: TGTGCCATCAGTGTCACTTCAACTAATGAAAAACTGTTTTTT.